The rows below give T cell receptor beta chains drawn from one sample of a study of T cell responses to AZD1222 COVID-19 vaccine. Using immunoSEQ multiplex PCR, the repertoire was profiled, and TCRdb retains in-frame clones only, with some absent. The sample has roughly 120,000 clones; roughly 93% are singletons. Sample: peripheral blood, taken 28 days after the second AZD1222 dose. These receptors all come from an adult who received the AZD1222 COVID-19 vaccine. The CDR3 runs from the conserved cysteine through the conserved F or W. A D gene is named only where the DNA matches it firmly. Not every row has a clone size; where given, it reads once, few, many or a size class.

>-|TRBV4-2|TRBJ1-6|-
TGTGCCAGCAGCCAAGATCCCGAGGGTGGCAATTCACCCCTCCACTTT
CASSQDPEGGNSPLHF
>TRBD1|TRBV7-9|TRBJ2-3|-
TGTGCCAGCAGCTTAGCGCTGGGACAGGGAACAGATACGCAGTATTTT
CASSLALGQGTDTQYF
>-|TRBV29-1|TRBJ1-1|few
TGCAGCGCCGTTATGAACACTGAAGCTTTCTTT
CSAVMNTEAFF
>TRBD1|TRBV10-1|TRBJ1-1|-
TGCGCCAGCAGTGACCCGGGACAGTCAATGGCTGAAGCTTTCTTT
CASSDPGQSMAEAFF
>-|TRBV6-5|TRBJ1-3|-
TGTGCCAGCAGTTACGGTAACGGTTTCTCTGGAAACACCATATATTTT
CASSYGNGFSGNTIYF
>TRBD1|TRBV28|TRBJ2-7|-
TGTGCCACCTCGACAGGGGCGGACTACGAGCAGTACTTC
CATSTGADYEQYF
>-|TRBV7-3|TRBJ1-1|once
TGTGCCAGCAGCTTAACCCCTAACAGAAAGAACACTGAAGCTTTCTTT
CASSLTPNRKNTEAFF
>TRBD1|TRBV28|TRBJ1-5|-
TGTGCCAGCAGTTGGGGACAGTTCAATCAGCCCCAGCATTTT
CASSWGQFNQPQHF
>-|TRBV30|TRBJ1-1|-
TGTGCCTGGAGTGTTAGAGAACAGACTGAAGCTTTCTTT
CAWSVREQTEAFF
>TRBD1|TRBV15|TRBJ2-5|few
TGTGCCACCAGCGGTTGGACAGGGGCGGGAGAGACCCAGTACTTC
CATSGWTGAGETQYF
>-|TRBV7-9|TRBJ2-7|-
TGTGCCAGCAGCCCCAGTGGTGACTACGAGCAGTACTTC
CASSPSGDYEQYF
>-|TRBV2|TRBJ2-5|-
TGTGCCAGCAGTGAAGCGCCCTCTGACTGGCACTTC
CASSEAPSDWHF
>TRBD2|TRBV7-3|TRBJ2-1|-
TGTGCCAGCAGCTTAAACCACCCGGGACTAGTTTACAATGAGCAGTTCTTC
CASSLNHPGLVYNEQFF
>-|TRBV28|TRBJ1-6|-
TGTGCCAGCAGTCAATCGAGGGGCCGCTCCTATAATTCACCCCTCCACTTT
CASSQSRGRSYNSPLHF
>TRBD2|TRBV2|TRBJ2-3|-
TGTGCCAGCATTTCTAGCGGTAGCACAGATACGCAGTATTTT
CASISSGSTDTQYF
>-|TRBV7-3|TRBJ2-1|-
TGTGCCAGCAGCTTGACGACTACACCATCCAATGAGCAGTTCTTC
CASSLTTTPSNEQFF
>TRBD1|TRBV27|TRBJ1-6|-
TGTGCCAGCAGTTCGACAGGGGGCTATAATTCACCCCTCCACTTT
CASSSTGGYNSPLHF
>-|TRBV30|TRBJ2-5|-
TGTGCCTGGAGTGTACCGGAGGGTGGGGAGACCCAGTACTTC
CAWSVPEGGETQYF